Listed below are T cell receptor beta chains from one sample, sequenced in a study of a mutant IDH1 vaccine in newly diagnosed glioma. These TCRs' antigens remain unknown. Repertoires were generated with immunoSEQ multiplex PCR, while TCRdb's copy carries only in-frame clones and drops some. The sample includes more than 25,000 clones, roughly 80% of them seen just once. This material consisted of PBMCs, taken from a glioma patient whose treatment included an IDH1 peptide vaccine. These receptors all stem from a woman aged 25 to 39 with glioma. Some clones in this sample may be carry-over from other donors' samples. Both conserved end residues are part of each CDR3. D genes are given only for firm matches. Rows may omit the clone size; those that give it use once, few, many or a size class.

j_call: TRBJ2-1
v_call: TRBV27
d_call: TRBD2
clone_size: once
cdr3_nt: TGTGCCAGCAACCTAGCGGGAGAAGGAAAAGGGCAGTTCTTC
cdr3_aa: CASNLAGEGKGQFF

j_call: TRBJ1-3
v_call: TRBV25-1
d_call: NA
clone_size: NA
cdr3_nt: TGTGCCAGCAGTGACATCGTAGAAGGGACTGGAAACACCATATATTTT
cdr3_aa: CASSDIVEGTGNTIYF

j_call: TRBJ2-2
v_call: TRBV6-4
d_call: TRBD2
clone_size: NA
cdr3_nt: TGTGCCAGCAGTCAACTAGCGGGAGGAGGGGAGCTGTTTTTT
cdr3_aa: CASSQLAGGGELFF

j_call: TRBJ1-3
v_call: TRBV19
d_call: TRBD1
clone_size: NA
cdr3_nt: TGTGCCAGTAGCCTGACAGGGCCTGGAAACACCATATATTTT
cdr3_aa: CASSLTGPGNTIYF

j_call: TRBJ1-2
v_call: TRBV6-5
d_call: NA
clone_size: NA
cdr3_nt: TGTGCCAGCAGTTACTCCAGGGTCCGGGGCTACACCTTC
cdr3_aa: CASSYSRVRGYTF

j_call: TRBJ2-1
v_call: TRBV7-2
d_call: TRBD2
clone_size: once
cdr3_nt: TGTGCCAGCAGCTTAGCTCTAGCGGGCACTTACAATGAGCAGTTCTTC
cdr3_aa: CASSLALAGTYNEQFF

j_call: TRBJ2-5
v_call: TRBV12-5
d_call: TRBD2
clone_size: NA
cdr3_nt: TGTGCTAGTGGTTTGACGTGGACTAGCGGGAGAGGGGAGACCCAGTACTTC
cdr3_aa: CASGLTWTSGRGETQYF

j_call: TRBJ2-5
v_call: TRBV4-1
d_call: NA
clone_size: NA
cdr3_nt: TGCGCCAGCAGCCAAGTTACGGGAGAAGAGACCCAGTACTTC
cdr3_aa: CASSQVTGEETQYF

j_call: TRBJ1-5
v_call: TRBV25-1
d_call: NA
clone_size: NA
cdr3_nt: TGTGCCAGCAGTGACCCCCGGGACGGTAGCAATCAGCCCCAGCATTTT
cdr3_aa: CASSDPRDGSNQPQHF

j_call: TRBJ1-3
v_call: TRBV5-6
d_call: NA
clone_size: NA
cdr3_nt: TGTGCCAGCAGCTTTTGGGAGACTGGAAACACCATATATTTT
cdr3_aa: CASSFWETGNTIYF

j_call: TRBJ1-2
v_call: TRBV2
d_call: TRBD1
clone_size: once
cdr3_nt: TGTGCCAGCAGGGGGACAGGGGGCGCATATGGCTACACCTTC
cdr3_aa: CASRGTGGAYGYTF

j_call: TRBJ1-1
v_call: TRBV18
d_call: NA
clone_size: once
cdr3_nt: TGTGCCAGCTCCCCAGAACGGACCGCGAACACTGAAGCTTTCTTT
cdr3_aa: CASSPERTANTEAFF

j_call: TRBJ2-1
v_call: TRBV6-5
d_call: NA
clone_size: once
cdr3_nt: TGTGCCAGCAGTCCCCGGGACCCCACTTACAATGAGCAGTTCTTC
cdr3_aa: CASSPRDPTYNEQFF

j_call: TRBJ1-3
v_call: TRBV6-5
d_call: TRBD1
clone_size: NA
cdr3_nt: TGTGCCAGCAGTTTCGGACAGGGGATGGGTGGAAACGCCATATATTTT
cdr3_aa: CASSFGQGMGGNAIYF

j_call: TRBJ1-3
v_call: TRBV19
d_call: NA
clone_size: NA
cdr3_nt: TGTGCCAGTAGCTTAACAGGGCTCCCCTCTGGAAACACCATATATTTT
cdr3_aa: CASSLTGLPSGNTIYF

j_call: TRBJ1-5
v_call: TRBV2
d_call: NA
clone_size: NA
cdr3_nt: TGTGCCAGCGGGGGGCAGCTAGGGCCCCAGCATTTT
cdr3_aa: CASGGQLGPQHF

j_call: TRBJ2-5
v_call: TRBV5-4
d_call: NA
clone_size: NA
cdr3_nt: TGTGCCAGCACCGTGGGGGGCCAAGAGACCCAGTACTTC
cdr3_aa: CASTVGGQETQYF

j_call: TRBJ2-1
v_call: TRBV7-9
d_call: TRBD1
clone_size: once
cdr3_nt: TGTGCCAGCAGCTCCCGACAGGGGGCGAACTACAATGAGCAGTTCTTC
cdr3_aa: CASSSRQGANYNEQFF

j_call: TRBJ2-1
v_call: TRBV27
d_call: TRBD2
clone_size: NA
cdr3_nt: TGTGCCAGCAGTCCCACGACTAGCGGGGGCCACAATGAGCAGTTCTTC
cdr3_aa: CASSPTTSGGHNEQFF